These T cell receptor beta chains were read from a single sample in a study of technical replicates of blood from several donors. The data were produced by immunoSEQ multiplex PCR, yet TCRdb's version contains in-frame clones alone and is incomplete. The table records around 70,000 clones, about 96% of them present only once. The sample taken for sequencing was T cells isolated from PBMCs. The source is a human donor in good health. Both conserved end residues are trimmed from each CDR3. The order of the fields is V gene, J gene, CDR3 protein.

TRBV19	TRBJ2-7	ASNSRQANSYEQY
TRBV18	TRBJ2-5	ASSPPSGRAGNAETQY
TRBV28	TRBJ1-5	ASSFLSGYNQPQH
TRBV25-1	TRBJ1-5	ASSETGERGGNQPQH
TRBV15	TRBJ2-7	ATSRGGGASYEQY
TRBV10-3	TRBJ2-1	AISEGFGGIYNEQF
TRBV15	TRBJ1-5	ATSIHSGYSNQPQH
TRBV5-1	TRBJ2-1	ASSRGGAQSYNEQF
TRBV7-9	TRBJ2-2	ASSLTGRSYGELF
TRBV14	TRBJ2-5	ASSQNLAQETQY
TRBV28	TRBJ1-2	ASSSGGPLYGYT
TRBV29-1	TRBJ1-1	SAADSLNTEAF
TRBV5-1	TRBJ2-3	ASSLGLASDTQY
TRBV6-1	TRBJ2-3	ASSAQGLSTDTQY
TRBV19	TRBJ1-1	ASSNDSFNTEAF
TRBV28	TRBJ2-1	ASSFIGGLNEQF
TRBV14	TRBJ2-1	ASSQGGLAGVYTYNEQF
TRBV28	TRBJ2-4	ASRDGPGQGGLAKNIQY
TRBV6-1	TRBJ1-2	ASSERGRGGYGYT
TRBV10-3	TRBJ1-2	AISEPAGDYGYT
TRBV25-1	TRBJ2-1	ASSEVERGPSFYNEQF
TRBV27	TRBJ1-2	ASSLGQAANYGYT